This TCR beta chain was sequenced for a study of blood T cell repertoires in COVID-19. For the study at large: The United States, Italy and Spain provided the acute and convalescent COVID-19 samples. Nucleic acid was either cDNA or gDNA, and it came from T cells, B-cell-depleted T cells, or PBMCs.

As handled by the study authors: Amplification of reference gene primers was used by the study to estimate nucleated cell counts. Repertoires were generated with immunoSEQ multiplex PCR, while TCRdb's copy carries only in-frame clones and drops some. That table is the source of V, J and clone size, and D and trimming were worked out from the DNA. The table shows some 230,000 clones, with roughly 80% occurring only once. The ends lost 0 bases at V and 0 bases at J; junction bases unmatched: 6. Germline values: CDR1 WSHSY, CDR2 SAAADI. The CDR3 runs to 18 residues. This chain joins TRBV10-2 and TRBJ2-1, with 9 bases lining up with TRBD2. This clonotype was obtained from a woman aged 60-75 years who had recovered from COVID-19. The specimen sequenced was peripheral blood. This CDR3 reads CASSESPSGDLSYNEQFF. In nucleotides, the CDR3 is TGCGCCAGCAGTGAGTCACCTAGCGGGGACCTCTCCTACAATGAGCAGTTCTTC.